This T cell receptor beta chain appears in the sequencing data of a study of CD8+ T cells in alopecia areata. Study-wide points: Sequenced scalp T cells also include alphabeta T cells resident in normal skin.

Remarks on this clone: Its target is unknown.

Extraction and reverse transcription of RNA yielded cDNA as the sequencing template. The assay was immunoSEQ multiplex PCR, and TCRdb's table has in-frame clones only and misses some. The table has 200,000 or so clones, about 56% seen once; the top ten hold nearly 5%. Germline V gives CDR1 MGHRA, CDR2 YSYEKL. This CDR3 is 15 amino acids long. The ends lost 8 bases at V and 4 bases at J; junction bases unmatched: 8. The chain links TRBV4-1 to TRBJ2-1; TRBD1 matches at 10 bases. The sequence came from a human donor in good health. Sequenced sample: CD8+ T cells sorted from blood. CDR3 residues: CASGSPGQGYNEQFF. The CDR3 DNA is TGCGCCAGCGGATCACCGGGACAGGGGTACAATGAGCAGTTCTTC.